This TCR beta chain derives from a study of T cell changes during pregnancy in multiple sclerosis (dated 2019 in TCRdb). Regarding the research as a whole: The study examined how the T cell repertoire changed over the course of pregnancy in women with multiple sclerosis.

On this clone itself: Its antigen is unknown. No much larger clone is present one base from it, and per-base qualities are unavailable.

The junction shows trimming of 2 bases on V and 0 bases on J, plus 17 bases between the germline ends. CDR1 and CDR2, per the germline V gene (reference sequence), are MNHEY and SMNVEV. From the cysteine up to the phenylalanine, the CDR3 has a length of 19 residues. Only the CDR3 region is kept as DNA, spanning 57 bases read in frame from base 1. Library prep was done by the immunoSEQ multiplex PCR assay. Sourced from immuneACCESS, this table was stored by TCRdb with only in-frame sequences that have V and J called. A share of the clones is absent; for the studies checked, an unresolved V gene accounts for under half, and the remainder has no known explanation. Across this sample there are about 120,000 clones, with 85% to 95% seen only once. The ten largest clonotypes hold approximately 6.3% of the sample.

The input for sequencing was peripheral blood, taken before pregnancy. The sequence joins TRBV27 to TRBJ2-6; the D segment could be TRBD2, given 7 matching bases. The origin of this receptor is a female donor with multiple sclerosis, enrolled in a pregnancy study. The nucleotides read TGTGCCAGCAGTTTAAGGGGGGGCGGGTGGAGCTCTGGGGCCAACGTCCTGACTTTC. Translated, it reads CASSLRGGGWSSGANVLTF.